This record looks at one T cell receptor (beta chain) sequence and its context. What it recognizes is unknown. Assay: immunoSEQ multiplex PCR; the TCRdb copy retains only in-frame clones and omits some. The sample has 100,000 to 150,000 clones, roughly 93% seen once. CDR1 is LNHDA and CDR2 is SQIVND in the germline V gene (reference sequence). The germline V and J ends were trimmed by 2 bases and 5 bases, with 10 bases remaining between them. The CDR3 runs to 13 residues. This record comes from a study of T cell responses to AZD1222 COVID-19 vaccine. Study-level points and caveats: The donor group comprised mostly white British people and more females; the analysis possibly underestimated clonal diversity. Reportedly, close to half of spike-specific TCRs are directed against unmutated variant regions.

The TCR originated in an adult in good health. The V and J genes are TRBV19 and TRBJ2-7; the D gene is possibly TRBD2 (5 bases). The sequences come from peripheral blood, collected on day 0 of AZD1222 vaccination. The CDR3 region has the DNA TGTGCCAGTAGTATAATTCGGGGTGACGAGCAGTACTTC. Translated: CASSIIRGDEQYF.